Presented here are 11 T cell receptor beta chains from one specimen sequenced in a study of response to subunit inactivated influenza vaccine. TCRdb re-called the RT-PCR reads with MiXCR, one entry per CDR3 protein. The sample contains 590,000 or so distinct CDR3 sequences, less than 15% of which appear only once. The specimen was PBMCs from blood, collected 14 to 15 days before vaccination. The receptors come from a man aged 50-59 years who received an inactivated influenza vaccine.

The chain combines TRBV7-2 with TRBJ2-7, with D uncertain. Germline CDR1 reads SGHTA; CDR2 reads FQGNSA. CDR3 size: 14 residues. The ends were cut back, 1 base at V and 2 bases at J, with 9 bases in the middle. The CDR3 nucleotides read TGTGCCAGCAGCTTAGTGAAATCTACCTACGAGCAGTACTTC. This sequence encodes CASSLVKSTYEQYF.

The chain has TRBV5-1 and TRBJ1-1; D gene uncertain. The CDR3 is made up of 15 amino acids. V shed 2 bases and J shed 6 bases, with 17 bases lying between them. Germline V lookup: CDR1 SGHRS, CDR2 YFSETQ. This CDR3 is CASSFWGGVESEAFF. The CDR3 DNA is TGCGCCAGCAGCTTCTGGGGTGGGGTCGAATCTGAAGCTTTCTTT.

The V and J genes are TRBV6-6 and TRBJ1-1, with D hard to call. V lost 7 bases and J 3 bases, leaving 9 bases between the germline ends. Germline V gene lookup returns CDR1 MNHNY and CDR2 SVGAGI (reference sequence). The CDR3 extends over 12 amino acids. CDR3 DNA sequence: TGTGCCAGCATGCGGGATGACACTGAAGCTTTCTTT. The encoded protein is CASMRDDTEAFF.

The V call is TRBV13, the J call TRBJ2-1; TRBD2 agrees at 13 bases. The CDR3 has 16 amino acids. J gave up 8 bases and V 4 bases, and 8 bases lay outside the gene matches. Per the germline V gene, CDR1 is PRHDT and CDR2 is FYEKMQ (reference sequence). The CDR3: CASSYPGTSGKDEQFF. The CDR3, as DNA: TGTGCCAGCAGCTACCCCGGGACTAGCGGGAAGGATGAGCAGTTCTTC.

About this clonotype: The junction and the germline gene differ at one end; a read error may be behind it. The rearrangement joins TRBV7-7 to TRBJ1-5; no definite D call. CDR1 and CDR2 (germline): SSHAT, FNYEAQ (reference sequence). The CDR3 runs 14 residues. CDR3 loop: CASRWYSLKQPQHF. CDR3 DNA sequence: TGTGCTAGCAGGTGGTATAGCCTGAAGCAGCCCCAGCATTTT. The variable domain in full, with the rest retrieved from reference TRBV7-7 and TRBJ1-5, is GAGVSQSPRYKVTKRGQDVTLRCDPISSHATLYWYQQALGQGPEFLTYFNYEAQPDKSGLPSDRFSAERPEGSISTLTIQRTEQRDSAMYRCASRWYSLKQPQHFGDGTRLSIL.

V and J are TRBV10-3 and TRBJ2-2; no definite D call. Germline CDR1 ENHRY, CDR2 SYGVKD. Trimming shortened V by 3 bases and J by 5 bases, and 13 bases separated the two germline ends. The CDR3 length is 15 residues. DNA of the CDR3: TGTGCCATCAGTGAATGGGGTCCGAGAACCGGGGAGCTGTTTTTT. The encoded protein is CAISEWGPRTGELFF.

This clonotype was observed a few times. Written as DNA, the CDR3 is TGTGCCAGCAGTTTATATGGGACAGGTCCTTATGGCTACACCTTC. This codes for CASSLYGTGPYGYTF. The V and J genes are TRBV12-3 or TRBV12-4 and TRBJ1-2, with TRBD1 identical over 8 bases. The CDR3 extends over 15 amino acids. Trimming removed 2 bases from V and 5 bases from J; junction bases left unmatched: 7.

In its sample, this clonotype was seen a few times. The chain couples TRBV3-1 to TRBJ1-2; TRBD1 matches at 9 bases. The V gene's germline CDR1 is LGHDT and CDR2 YNNKEL (reference sequence). The CDR3 sequence is 14 residues long. With V trimmed by 4 bases and J by 5 bases, 5 bases remained unmatched. This CDR3 reads CASSLSDRGYGYTF. In DNA form, the CDR3 reads TGTGCCAGCAGCCTATCGGACAGGGGTTATGGCTACACCTTC.

V usage is TRBV12-3 or TRBV12-4 and J usage is TRBJ2-3; D uncertain. Trimming left V 6 bases short and J 1 base short, with 8 bases between. The CDR3 consists of 13 residues. The CDR3: CASRIGGTDTQYF. In nucleotides, the CDR3 is TGTGCCAGCAGGATCGGTGGCACAGATACGCAGTATTTT.

This chain connects TRBV29-1 to TRBJ2-7; D might be TRBD1 (6 bases). The germline gives CDR1 SQVTM, CDR2 ANQGSEA. V dropped 3 bases and J dropped 3 bases, with 9 bases sitting between them. The CDR3 totals 12 residues. The DNA for the CDR3 is TGCAGCGTTGAGTGGGACAACTACGAGCAGTACTTC. Amino acid sequence: CSVEWDNYEQYF.

This clonotype was detected only a few times. V gene TRBV20-1 combines with J gene TRBJ2-7; TRBD1 might be the D (6 bases). This CDR3 is built from 13 residues. V was pared by 5 bases and J by 0 bases, with 11 bases between. Germline V gene lookup returns CDR1 DFQATT and CDR2 SNEGSKA (reference sequence). The CDR3 loop reads CSAPKTGSYEQYF. The CDR3 DNA reads as TGCAGTGCTCCGAAGACAGGCTCCTACGAGCAGTACTTC.